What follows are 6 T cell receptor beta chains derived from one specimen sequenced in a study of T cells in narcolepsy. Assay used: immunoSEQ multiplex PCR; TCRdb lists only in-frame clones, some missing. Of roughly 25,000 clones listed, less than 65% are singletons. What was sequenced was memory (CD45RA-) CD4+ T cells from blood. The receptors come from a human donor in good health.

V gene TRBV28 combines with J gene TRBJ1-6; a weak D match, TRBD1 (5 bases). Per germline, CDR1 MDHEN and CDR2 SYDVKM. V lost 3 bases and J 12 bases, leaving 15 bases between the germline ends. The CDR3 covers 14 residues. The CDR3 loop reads CASSFRDYLGPLHF. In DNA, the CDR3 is TGTGCCAGCAGTTTTCGGGACTATTTAGGACCCCTCCACTTT.

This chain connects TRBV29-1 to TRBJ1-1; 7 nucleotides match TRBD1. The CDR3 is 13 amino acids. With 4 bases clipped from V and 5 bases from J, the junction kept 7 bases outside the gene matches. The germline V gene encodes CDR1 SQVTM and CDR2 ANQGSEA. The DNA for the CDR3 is TGCAGCGTTGCGGGACAGCTATCTACTGAAGCTTTCTTT. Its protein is CSVAGQLSTEAFF.

The CDR3 DNA follows: TGCGCCAGCAGTACAGGGGGCGCGGGATCTGGCTACACCTTC. Its translation is CASSTGGAGSGYTF. The genes are TRBV5-1 and TRBJ1-2; TRBD1 matches 9 bases. J lost 7 bases, V lost 5 bases, and 9 bases had no gene match. In germline, CDR1 is SGHRS, CDR2 YFSETQ. CDR3 size: 14 residues.

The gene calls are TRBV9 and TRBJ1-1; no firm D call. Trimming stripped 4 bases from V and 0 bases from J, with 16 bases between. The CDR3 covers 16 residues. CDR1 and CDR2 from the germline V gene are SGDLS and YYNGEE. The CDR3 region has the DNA TGTGCCAGCAGCCCCCAGGTGGGCGGCATGAACACTGAAGCTTTCTTT. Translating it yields CASSPQVGGMNTEAFF.

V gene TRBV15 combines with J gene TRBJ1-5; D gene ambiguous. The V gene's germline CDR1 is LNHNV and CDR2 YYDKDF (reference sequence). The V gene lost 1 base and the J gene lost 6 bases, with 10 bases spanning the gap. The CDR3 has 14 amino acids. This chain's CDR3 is CATSRGEVGQPQHF. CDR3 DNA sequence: TGTGCCACCAGCAGAGGTGAGGTTGGTCAGCCCCAGCATTTT.

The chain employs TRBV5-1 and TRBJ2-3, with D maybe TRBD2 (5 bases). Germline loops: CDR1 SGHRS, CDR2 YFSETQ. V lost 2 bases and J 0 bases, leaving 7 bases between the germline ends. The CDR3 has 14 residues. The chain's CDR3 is CASSLRGSTDTQYF. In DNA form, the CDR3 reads TGCGCCAGCAGCTTAAGAGGGAGCACAGATACGCAGTATTTT. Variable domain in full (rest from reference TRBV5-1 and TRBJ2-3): KAGVTQTPRYLIKTRGQQVTLSCSPISGHRSVSWYQQTPGQGLQFLFEYFSETQRNKGNFPGRFSGRQFSNSRSEMNVSTLELGDSALYLCASSLRGSTDTQYFGPGTRLTVL.